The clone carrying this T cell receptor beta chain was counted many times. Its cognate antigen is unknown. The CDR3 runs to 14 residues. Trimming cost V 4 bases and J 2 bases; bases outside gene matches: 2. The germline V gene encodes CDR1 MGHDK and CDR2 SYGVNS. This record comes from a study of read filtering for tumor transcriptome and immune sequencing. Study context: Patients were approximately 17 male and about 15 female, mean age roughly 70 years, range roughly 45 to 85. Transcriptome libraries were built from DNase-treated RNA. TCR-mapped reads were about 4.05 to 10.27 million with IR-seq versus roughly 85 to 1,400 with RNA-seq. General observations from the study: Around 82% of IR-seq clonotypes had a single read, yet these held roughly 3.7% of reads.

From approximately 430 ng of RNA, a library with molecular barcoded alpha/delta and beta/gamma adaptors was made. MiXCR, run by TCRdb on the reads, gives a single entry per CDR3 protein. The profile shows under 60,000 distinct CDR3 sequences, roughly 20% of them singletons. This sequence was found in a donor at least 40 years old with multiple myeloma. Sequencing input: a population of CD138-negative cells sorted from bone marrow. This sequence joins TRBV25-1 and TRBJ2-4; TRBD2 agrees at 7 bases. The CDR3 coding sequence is TGTGCCAGCAGTGGAGCGGGATCCAAAAACATTCAGTACTTC. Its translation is CASSGAGSKNIQYF.